A selection of T cell receptor beta chains follows, all from one sample in a study of beta chain bispecific antibodies for T cell cancers. TCRdb re-called the 5' RACE reads through MiXCR, storing one row per CDR3 protein. Of 20,000 to 25,000 distinct CDR3 sequences in the sample, under 3% are singletons; the top ten hold about 30%. Their cognate antigens are unknown. The sample comprised healthy donor T cells cultured with leukemia cells. The receptors were sampled from a human donor in good health. Some clones in this sample may be carry-over from other donors' samples. CDR3s include the opening cysteine and the closing phenylalanine or tryptophan. The D gene is left open where the match is weak. Clone sizes are given selectively: once, few, many, or a class where the clone is expanded.

clone size: many
J gene: TRBJ2-1
V gene: TRBV6-6
CDR3 length: 13
D gene: .
CDR3 DNA: TGTGCCAGCAGTTACAACTGGGACAATGAGCAGTTCTTC
CDR3 protein: CASSYNWDNEQFF

clone size: many
J gene: TRBJ2-7
V gene: TRBV20-1
CDR3 length: 11
D gene: .
CDR3 DNA: TGCAGTGCTAGAGTTCTCTACGAGCAGTACTTC
CDR3 protein: CSARVLYEQYF

clone size: many
J gene: TRBJ1-1
V gene: TRBV10-3
CDR3 length: 15
D gene: .
CDR3 DNA: TGTGCCATCAGTGAAGCGCTGGTGGGTGGCACTGAAGCTTTCTTT
CDR3 protein: CAISEALVGGTEAFF

clone size: many
J gene: TRBJ2-7
V gene: TRBV3-1
CDR3 length: 14
D gene: .
CDR3 DNA: TGTGCCAGCAGCCAGGGGGCAATACACTCCGAGCAGTACTTC
CDR3 protein: CASSQGAIHSEQYF

clone size: many
J gene: TRBJ2-1
V gene: TRBV29-1
CDR3 length: 14
D gene: TRBD1
CDR3 DNA: TGCAGCGTTGAGGGCAGGGGGCTTTCCAATGAGCAGTTCTTC
CDR3 protein: CSVEGRGLSNEQFF

clone size: few
J gene: TRBJ1-1
V gene: TRBV7-9
CDR3 length: 15
D gene: TRBD1
CDR3 DNA: TGTGCCAGCAGCCCGCCGGGACAGGGGGCTACTGAAGCTTTCTTT
CDR3 protein: CASSPPGQGATEAFF

clone size: few
J gene: TRBJ1-6
V gene: TRBV6-2/TRBV6-3
CDR3 length: 15
D gene: .
CDR3 DNA: TGTGCCAGCAAATTACAGGGATCCTATAATTCACCCCTCCACTTT
CDR3 protein: CASKLQGSYNSPLHF

clone size: many
J gene: TRBJ1-4
V gene: TRBV27
CDR3 length: 15
D gene: TRBD1
CDR3 DNA: TGTGCCAGCGGAAGTACAGGGGGGCATGGTGAAAAACTGTTTTTT
CDR3 protein: CASGSTGGHGEKLFF

clone size: many
J gene: TRBJ1-5
V gene: TRBV2
CDR3 length: 15
D gene: .
CDR3 DNA: TGTGCCAGCAGTGGACCGGGATGGGGAAATCAGCCCCAGCATTTT
CDR3 protein: CASSGPGWGNQPQHF

clone size: many
J gene: TRBJ1-1
V gene: TRBV5-4
CDR3 length: 14
D gene: .
CDR3 DNA: TGTGCCAGCACCAACGAGGGGGAAAACACTGAAGCTTTCTTT
CDR3 protein: CASTNEGENTEAFF

clone size: many
J gene: TRBJ1-1
V gene: TRBV28
CDR3 length: 14
D gene: TRBD1
CDR3 DNA: TGTGCCAGCAAAGTTCAGGGGGGGAACACTGAAGCTTTCTTT
CDR3 protein: CASKVQGGNTEAFF

clone size: many
J gene: TRBJ2-1
V gene: TRBV20-1
CDR3 length: 11
D gene: .
CDR3 DNA: TGCAGTGCTAGCGGCCCCAATGAGCAGTTCTTC
CDR3 protein: CSASGPNEQFF

clone size: many
J gene: TRBJ2-3
V gene: TRBV5-1
CDR3 length: 15
D gene: TRBD2
CDR3 DNA: TGCGCCAGCAGCTCACTAGCGGCCCGCACAGATACGCAGTATTTT
CDR3 protein: CASSSLAARTDTQYF

clone size: many
J gene: TRBJ1-2
V gene: TRBV19
CDR3 length: 12
D gene: .
CDR3 DNA: TGTGCCAGTAGAGGACAGTTCCATGGCTACACCTTC
CDR3 protein: CASRGQFHGYTF

clone size: many
J gene: TRBJ2-7
V gene: TRBV7-9
CDR3 length: 14
D gene: TRBD1
CDR3 DNA: TGTGCCAGCAGCCCGGGACAGGGGAAATACGAGCAGTACTTC
CDR3 protein: CASSPGQGKYEQYF

clone size: many
J gene: TRBJ2-1
V gene: TRBV5-5
CDR3 length: 12
D gene: .
CDR3 DNA: TGTGCCAGCAGCTCGGGGGCCAATGAGCAGTTCTTC
CDR3 protein: CASSSGANEQFF

clone size: many
J gene: TRBJ1-5
V gene: TRBV2
CDR3 length: 18
D gene: TRBD1
CDR3 DNA: TGTGCCAGCAGCCCCGGGACAGGTGGGATGTTGGGCAATCAGCCCCAGCATTTT
CDR3 protein: CASSPGTGGMLGNQPQHF

clone size: medium-sized
J gene: TRBJ2-1
V gene: TRBV27
CDR3 length: 15
D gene: .
CDR3 DNA: TGTGCCAGCAACAGAGGGGGGACGGAATACAATGAGCAGTTCTTC
CDR3 protein: CASNRGGTEYNEQFF

clone size: many
J gene: TRBJ2-4
V gene: TRBV19
CDR3 length: 15
D gene: TRBD1
CDR3 DNA: TGTGCCAGTAGTTTGGGACAGGGAGTCGAAAACATTCAGTACTTC
CDR3 protein: CASSLGQGVENIQYF

clone size: many
J gene: TRBJ1-6
V gene: TRBV10-3
CDR3 length: 16
D gene: .
CDR3 DNA: TGTGCCATCAGTGTTGGGGGGAGCTCCTATAATTCACCCCTCCACTTT
CDR3 protein: CAISVGGSSYNSPLHF

clone size: many
J gene: TRBJ2-5
V gene: TRBV11-2
CDR3 length: 15
D gene: .
CDR3 DNA: TGTGCCAGCAGCTCCCCCTCGGAGCCCGAAGAGACCCAGTACTTC
CDR3 protein: CASSSPSEPEETQYF

clone size: many
J gene: TRBJ2-1
V gene: TRBV14
CDR3 length: 20
D gene: TRBD2
CDR3 DNA: TGTGCCAGCAGTCAAGTTCCCGCTAGCGGGGGGCCGGATTCCTACAATGAGCAGTTCTTC
CDR3 protein: CASSQVPASGGPDSYNEQFF

clone size: many
J gene: TRBJ1-2
V gene: TRBV25-1
CDR3 length: 16
D gene: .
CDR3 DNA: TGTGCCAGCAGTGAAGATGATCTTACATCGGACTATGGCTACACCTTC
CDR3 protein: CASSEDDLTSDYGYTF

clone size: many
J gene: TRBJ1-2
V gene: TRBV29-1
CDR3 length: 12
D gene: .
CDR3 DNA: TGCAGCGTTGAGGAGATATCCCTTGGCTACACCTTC
CDR3 protein: CSVEEISLGYTF

clone size: .
J gene: TRBJ2-7
V gene: TRBV12-3/TRBV12-4
CDR3 length: 13
D gene: .
CDR3 DNA: TGTGCCAGCAGTTACAGTCCGTCCTACGAGCAGTACTTC
CDR3 protein: CASSYSPSYEQYF

clone size: many
J gene: TRBJ2-7
V gene: TRBV29-1
CDR3 length: 14
D gene: .
CDR3 DNA: TGCAGCGTTGGGTCCGGCGCCCGAGCCTACGAGCAGTACTTC
CDR3 protein: CSVGSGARAYEQYF

clone size: few
J gene: TRBJ1-1
V gene: TRBV5-1
CDR3 length: 13
D gene: .
CDR3 DNA: TGCGCCAGCAGCTCACAGGGAAACACTGAAGCTTTCTTT
CDR3 protein: CASSSQGNTEAFF

clone size: many
J gene: TRBJ2-5
V gene: TRBV12-3/TRBV12-4
CDR3 length: 15
D gene: TRBD2
CDR3 DNA: TGTGCCAGCAGTCGGATTCTAGCGGGAGGAGAGACCCAGTACTTC
CDR3 protein: CASSRILAGGETQYF

clone size: many
J gene: TRBJ2-7
V gene: TRBV19
CDR3 length: 13
D gene: .
CDR3 DNA: TGTGCCAGTAGTATTTGGGGGAGAAACGAGCAGTACTTC
CDR3 protein: CASSIWGRNEQYF